The clone carrying this T cell receptor (beta chain) was detected a few times. Its cognate antigen is unknown. V was pared by 9 bases and J by 2 bases, with 20 bases between. The CDR3 has 16 amino acids. Germline V CDR1 and CDR2: LNHDA, SQIVND (reference sequence). The data originate from a study of T and B cells in COVID-19 patients. Findings and limits, study-wide: Exclusive to the recovered cohort were 2,300 or so TCR clusters, 25 to 35 of them with low generation probability. CD4+, regulatory T cell, CD8+ and sorted SARS-CoV-2-responsive or tetramer+ T cells were not yet sequenced.

Each TRB amplification used about 230-550 ng of genomic DNA from blood. Multiplex PCR with BIOMED2 TRB-A/B primer pools amplified TRB rearrangements. TCRdb itself ran the multiplex PCR reads through MiXCR, one entry per CDR3 protein. This sample carries some 15,000 distinct CDR3 sequences, around a quarter of them seen once, and the ten largest clones take approximately 3.1%. The sample consisted of blood. V gene TRBV19 combines with J gene TRBJ1-3, with D perhaps matching TRBD1 (5 bases). The origin of this receptor is a human donor who had recovered from COVID-19. The CDR3 DNA reads as TGTGCCAGCAGAATCCTGGGGGAGGAGGCTGGAAACACCATATATTTT. Amino acids: CASRILGEEAGNTIYF.